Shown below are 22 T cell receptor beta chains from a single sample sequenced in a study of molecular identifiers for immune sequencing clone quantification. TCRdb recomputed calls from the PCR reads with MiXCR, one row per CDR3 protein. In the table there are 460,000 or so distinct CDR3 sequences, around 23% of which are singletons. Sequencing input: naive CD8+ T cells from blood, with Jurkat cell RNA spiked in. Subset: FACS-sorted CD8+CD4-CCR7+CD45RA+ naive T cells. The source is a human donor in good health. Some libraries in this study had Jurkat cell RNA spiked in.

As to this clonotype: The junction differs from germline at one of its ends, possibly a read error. The CDR3 DNA follows: TGTGCCATCAGCCAAGATGAGGGGAATGAAAAACTGTTTTTT. Residues: CAISQDEGNEKLFF. The chain carries TRBV14 and TRBJ1-4; TRBD1 might be the D (5 bases). Germline V gene data show CDR1 as SGHDN and CDR2 as FVKESK. This CDR3 is 14 amino acids long.

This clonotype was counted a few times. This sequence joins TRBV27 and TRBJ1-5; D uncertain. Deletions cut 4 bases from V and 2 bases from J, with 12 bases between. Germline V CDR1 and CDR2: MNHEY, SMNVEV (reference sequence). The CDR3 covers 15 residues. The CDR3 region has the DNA TGTGCCAGCAGTTCCATCGGGATGGGCAATCAGCCCCAGCATTTT. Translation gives CASSSIGMGNQPQHF.

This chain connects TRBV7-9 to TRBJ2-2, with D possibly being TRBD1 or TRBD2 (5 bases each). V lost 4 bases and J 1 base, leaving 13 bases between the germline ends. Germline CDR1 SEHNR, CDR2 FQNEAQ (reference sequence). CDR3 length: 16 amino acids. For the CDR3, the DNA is TGTGCCAGCAGCTCAACCGGGACGGAGAACACCGGGGAGCTGTTTTTT. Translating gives CASSSTGTENTGELFF.

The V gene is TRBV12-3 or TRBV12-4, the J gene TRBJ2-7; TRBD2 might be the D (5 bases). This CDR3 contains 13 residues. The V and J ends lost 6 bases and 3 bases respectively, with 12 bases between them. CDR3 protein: CASRPGNSYEQYF. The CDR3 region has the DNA TGTGCCAGCAGACCGGGAAACAGCTACGAGCAGTACTTC.

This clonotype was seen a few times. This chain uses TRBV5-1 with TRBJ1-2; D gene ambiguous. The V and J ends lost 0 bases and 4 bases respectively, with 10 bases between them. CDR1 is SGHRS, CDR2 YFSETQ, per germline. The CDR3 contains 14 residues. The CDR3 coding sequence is TGCGCCAGCAGCTTGGAGGCCATGATCTATGGCTACACCTTC. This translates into CASSLEAMIYGYTF.

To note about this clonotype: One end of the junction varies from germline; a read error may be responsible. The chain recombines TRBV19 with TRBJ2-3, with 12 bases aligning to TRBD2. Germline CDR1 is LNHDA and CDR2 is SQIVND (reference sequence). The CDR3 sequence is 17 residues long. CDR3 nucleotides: TGTGCCAGTACCCTGCCTAGCGGGAGGGCCTCCGGAGATACGCAGTACTTT. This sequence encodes CASTLPSGRASGDTQYF.

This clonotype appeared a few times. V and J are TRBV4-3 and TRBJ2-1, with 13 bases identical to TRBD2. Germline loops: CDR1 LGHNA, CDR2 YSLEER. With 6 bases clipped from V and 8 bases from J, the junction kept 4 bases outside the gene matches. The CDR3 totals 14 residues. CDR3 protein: CASRTGLAGDEQFF. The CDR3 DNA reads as TGCGCCAGCAGGACTGGACTAGCGGGAGATGAGCAGTTCTTC.

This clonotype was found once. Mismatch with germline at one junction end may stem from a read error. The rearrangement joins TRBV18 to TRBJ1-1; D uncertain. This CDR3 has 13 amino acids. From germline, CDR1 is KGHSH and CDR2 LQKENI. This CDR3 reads CASSPSPNAEAFF. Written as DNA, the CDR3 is TGTGCCAGCTCACCGTCACCGAACGCTGAAGCTTTCTTT.

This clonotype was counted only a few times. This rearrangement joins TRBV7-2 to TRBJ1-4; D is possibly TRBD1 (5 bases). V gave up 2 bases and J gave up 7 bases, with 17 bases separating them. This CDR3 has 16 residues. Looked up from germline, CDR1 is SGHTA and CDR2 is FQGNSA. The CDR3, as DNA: TGTGCCAGCAGCTTACTACATCAGGGCGGGGTTGAAAAACTGTTTTTT. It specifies CASSLLHQGGVEKLFF.

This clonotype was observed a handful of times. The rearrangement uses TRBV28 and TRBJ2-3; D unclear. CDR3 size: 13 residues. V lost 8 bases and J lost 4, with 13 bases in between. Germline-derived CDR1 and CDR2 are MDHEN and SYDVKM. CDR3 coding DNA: TGTGCCAGCCGTCGGCCCCTAGCAGATACGCAGTATTTT. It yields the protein CASRRPLADTQYF.

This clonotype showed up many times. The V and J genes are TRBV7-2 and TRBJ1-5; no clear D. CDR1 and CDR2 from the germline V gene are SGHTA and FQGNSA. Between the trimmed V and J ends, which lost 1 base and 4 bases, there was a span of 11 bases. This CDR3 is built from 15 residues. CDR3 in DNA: TGTGCCAGCAGCTTAGTATTGGGTGGTAATCAGCCCCAGCATTTT. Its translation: CASSLVLGGNQPQHF.

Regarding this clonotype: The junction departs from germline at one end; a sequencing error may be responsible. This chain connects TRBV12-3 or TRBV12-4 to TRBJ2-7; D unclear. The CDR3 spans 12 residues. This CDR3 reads CAISLSYYEQYF. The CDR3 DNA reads TGTGCCATCAGTTTATCCTACTACGAGCAGTACTTC.

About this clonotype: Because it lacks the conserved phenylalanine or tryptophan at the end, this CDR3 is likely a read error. In nucleotides, the CDR3 is TGTGCCACCATACCTGAGGGCTCTGGAAACACCATATATTCT. It yields the protein CATIPEGSGNTIYS. The J gene is TRBJ1-3, the V gene TRBV13; D is unclear. Trimming cost V 10 bases and J 0 bases, with 13 bases left between them. The CDR3 has 14 residues. Germline assignment: CDR1 PRHDT and CDR2 FYEKMQ (reference sequence).

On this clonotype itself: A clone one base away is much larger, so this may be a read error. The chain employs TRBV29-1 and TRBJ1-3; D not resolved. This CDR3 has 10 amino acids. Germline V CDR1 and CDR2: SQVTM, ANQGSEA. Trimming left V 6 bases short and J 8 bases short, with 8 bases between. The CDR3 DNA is TGCAGCGTGCTGGGAGACACCATATATTTT. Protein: CSVLGDTIYF. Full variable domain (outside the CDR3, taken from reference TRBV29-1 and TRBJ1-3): SAVISQKPSRDICQRGTSLTIQCQVDSQVTMMFWYRQQPGQSLTLIATANQGSEATYESGFVIDKFPISRPNLTFSTLTVSNMSPEDSSIYLCSVLGDTIYFGEGSWLTVV.

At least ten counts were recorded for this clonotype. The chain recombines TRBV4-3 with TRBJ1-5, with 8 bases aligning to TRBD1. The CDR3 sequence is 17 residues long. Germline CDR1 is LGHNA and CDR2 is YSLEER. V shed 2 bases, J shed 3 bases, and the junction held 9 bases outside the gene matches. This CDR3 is CASSQFLTGGTNQPQHF. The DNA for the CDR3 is TGCGCCAGCAGCCAATTCCTTACAGGGGGGACCAATCAGCCCCAGCATTTT.

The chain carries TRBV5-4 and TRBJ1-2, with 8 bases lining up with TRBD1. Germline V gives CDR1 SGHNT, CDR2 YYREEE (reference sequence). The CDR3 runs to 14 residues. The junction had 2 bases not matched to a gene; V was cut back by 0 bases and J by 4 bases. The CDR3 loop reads CASSLEDRAYGYTF. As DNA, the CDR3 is TGTGCCAGCAGCTTGGAGGACAGGGCCTATGGCTACACCTTC.

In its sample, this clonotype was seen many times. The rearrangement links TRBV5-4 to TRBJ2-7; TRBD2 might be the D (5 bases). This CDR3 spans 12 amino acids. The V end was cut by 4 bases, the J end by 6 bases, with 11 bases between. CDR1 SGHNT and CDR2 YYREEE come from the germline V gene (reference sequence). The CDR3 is CASSGSSLEQYF. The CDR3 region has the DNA TGTGCCAGCAGCGGGAGTTCCCTCGAGCAGTACTTC.

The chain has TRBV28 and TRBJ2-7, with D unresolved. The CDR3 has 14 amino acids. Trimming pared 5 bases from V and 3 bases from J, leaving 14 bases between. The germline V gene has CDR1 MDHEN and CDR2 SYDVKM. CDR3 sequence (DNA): TGTGCCAGCAGTCCCCAGGTGCAGGACTACGAGCAGTACTTC. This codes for CASSPQVQDYEQYF.

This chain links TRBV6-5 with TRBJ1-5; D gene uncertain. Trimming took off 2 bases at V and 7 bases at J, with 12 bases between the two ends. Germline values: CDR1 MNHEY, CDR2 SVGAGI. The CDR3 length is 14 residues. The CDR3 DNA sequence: TGTGCCAGCAGTTACGGTACAAGCACCCAGCCCCAGCATTTT. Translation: CASSYGTSTQPQHF.

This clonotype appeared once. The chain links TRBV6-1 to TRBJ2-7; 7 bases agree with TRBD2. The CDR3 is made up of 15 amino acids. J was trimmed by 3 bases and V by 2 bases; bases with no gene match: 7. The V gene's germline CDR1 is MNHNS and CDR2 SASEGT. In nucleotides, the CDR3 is TGTGCCAGCAGTGAAAAAGTGACTAGCTTCTACGAGCAGTACTTC. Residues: CASSEKVTSFYEQYF.

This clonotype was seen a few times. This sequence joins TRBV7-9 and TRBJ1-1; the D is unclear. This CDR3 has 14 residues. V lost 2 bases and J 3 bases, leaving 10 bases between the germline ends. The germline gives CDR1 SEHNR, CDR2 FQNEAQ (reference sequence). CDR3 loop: CASSLTGEHTEAFF. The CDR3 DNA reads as TGTGCCAGCAGCTTAACTGGGGAGCACACTGAAGCTTTCTTT.

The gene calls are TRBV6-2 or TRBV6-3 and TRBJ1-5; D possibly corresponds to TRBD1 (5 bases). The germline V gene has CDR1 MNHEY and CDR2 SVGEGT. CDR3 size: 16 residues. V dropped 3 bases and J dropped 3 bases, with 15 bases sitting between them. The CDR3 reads CASSYLDIKTNQPQHF. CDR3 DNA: TGTGCCAGCAGTTATCTGGACATCAAAACCAATCAGCCCCAGCATTTT.